Listed below are T cell receptor beta chains from one sample, sequenced in a study of cytomegalovirus exposure and HLA in healthy donors. Measured with immunoSEQ multiplex PCR; TCRdb has only the in-frame clones, and not every one. Found here are 100,000 or so clones, roughly 77% of them singletons; the top ten hold under 8.5%. The sample was PBMCs. These receptor sequences come from a man aged 25-45 years in good health and CMV-seronegative. CDR3s include the opening cysteine and the closing phenylalanine or tryptophan. A D gene is named only where the DNA matches it firmly. Only some rows state a clone size, as once, few, many or a class for expanded clones.

clone_size: .
j_call: TRBJ1-3
d_call: .
v_call: TRBV7-3
cdr3_aa: CASSLDSYSGNTIYF
cdr3_nt: TGTGCCAGCAGCCTCGACAGTTACTCTGGAAACACCATATATTTT

clone_size: few
j_call: TRBJ1-4
d_call: TRBD1
v_call: TRBV4-2
cdr3_aa: CASNSGQGAGNEKLFF
cdr3_nt: TGTGCCAGCAATTCGGGACAGGGTGCGGGTAATGAAAAACTGTTTTTT

clone_size: .
j_call: TRBJ1-6
d_call: .
v_call: TRBV7-9
cdr3_aa: CASSSGTTYNSPLHF
cdr3_nt: TGTGCCAGCAGCTCCGGGACAACGTATAATTCACCCCTCCACTTT

clone_size: medium-sized
j_call: TRBJ1-1
d_call: .
v_call: TRBV25-1
cdr3_aa: CASSERDPNTEAFF
cdr3_nt: TGTGCCAGCAGTGAGAGGGATCCTAACACTGAAGCTTTCTTT

clone_size: few
j_call: TRBJ2-2
d_call: .
v_call: TRBV5-6
cdr3_aa: CASSLAQATSYANTGELFF
cdr3_nt: TGTGCCAGCAGCTTGGCCCAGGCGACCTCCTACGCGAACACCGGGGAGCTGTTTTTT

clone_size: .
j_call: TRBJ1-5
d_call: .
v_call: TRBV2
cdr3_aa: CASSGGRRRDQPQHF
cdr3_nt: TGTGCCAGCAGTGGCGGGAGGCGAAGGGATCAGCCCCAGCATTTT

clone_size: many
j_call: TRBJ2-7
d_call: TRBD2
v_call: TRBV6-1
cdr3_aa: CASSEVGGSSYEQYF
cdr3_nt: TGTGCCAGCAGTGAAGTGGGAGGGAGCTCCTACGAGCAGTACTTC

clone_size: .
j_call: TRBJ2-5
d_call: TRBD2
v_call: TRBV2
cdr3_aa: CASRGTSGIQETQYF
cdr3_nt: TGTGCCAGCAGAGGGACTAGCGGTATACAAGAGACCCAGTACTTC

clone_size: .
j_call: TRBJ1-5
d_call: .
v_call: TRBV11-2
cdr3_aa: CASSVGLSNQPQHF
cdr3_nt: TGTGCCAGCAGCGTGGGACTTAGCAATCAGCCCCAGCATTTT

clone_size: .
j_call: TRBJ1-5
d_call: TRBD1
v_call: TRBV30
cdr3_aa: CAWAGLGTASNQPQHF
cdr3_nt: TGTGCCTGGGCCGGATTAGGGACAGCTAGCAATCAGCCCCAGCATTTT

clone_size: .
j_call: TRBJ2-7
d_call: TRBD1
v_call: TRBV4-1
cdr3_aa: CASSQPGQRTYEQYF
cdr3_nt: TGCGCCAGCAGCCAACCGGGACAGCGCACCTACGAGCAGTACTTC

clone_size: .
j_call: TRBJ1-2
d_call: TRBD1
v_call: TRBV2
cdr3_aa: CASSESRGLQQGNGYTF
cdr3_nt: TGTGCCAGCAGTGAGTCTCGGGGCTTGCAACAGGGGAATGGCTACACCTTC

clone_size: .
j_call: TRBJ2-1
d_call: TRBD1
v_call: TRBV5-1
cdr3_aa: CASSGTGTDYNEQFF
cdr3_nt: TGCGCCAGCAGCGGCACCGGGACAGACTACAATGAGCAGTTCTTC

clone_size: .
j_call: TRBJ2-3
d_call: .
v_call: TRBV7-9
cdr3_aa: CASSLVVLERQYF
cdr3_nt: TGTGCCAGCAGCTTAGTAGTCCTCGAACGGCAGTATTTT

clone_size: .
j_call: TRBJ1-5
d_call: .
v_call: TRBV6-1
cdr3_aa: CASSAGGRSNQPQHF
cdr3_nt: TGTGCCAGCAGCGCGGGGGGAAGGAGCAATCAGCCCCAGCATTTT

clone_size: .
j_call: TRBJ2-1
d_call: .
v_call: TRBV20-1
cdr3_aa: CSARITYEQFF
cdr3_nt: TGCAGTGCTAGGATTACATACGAGCAGTTCTTC

clone_size: once
j_call: TRBJ2-7
d_call: TRBD2
v_call: TRBV7-9
cdr3_aa: CASSRGGGKKAGLAHEQYF
cdr3_nt: TGTGCCAGCAGCCGCGGGGGGGGGAAAAAAGCGGGACTTGCCCACGAGCAGTACTTC

clone_size: once
j_call: TRBJ2-1
d_call: TRBD1
v_call: TRBV7-7
cdr3_aa: CASSNGTVSYNEQFF
cdr3_nt: TGTGCCAGCAGCAACGGGACAGTCTCCTACAATGAGCAGTTCTTC

clone_size: once
j_call: TRBJ1-5
d_call: .
v_call: TRBV28
cdr3_aa: CASSLVLTNQPQHF
cdr3_nt: TGTGCCAGCAGTTTGGTATTGACTAATCAGCCCCAGCATTTT

clone_size: .
j_call: TRBJ1-2
d_call: .
v_call: TRBV19
cdr3_aa: CASKLNRDISNYGYTF
cdr3_nt: TGTGCCAGTAAGTTGAATCGGGACATTTCAAACTATGGCTACACCTTC

clone_size: .
j_call: TRBJ1-2
d_call: .
v_call: TRBV5-4
cdr3_aa: CASTTPQGRGYTF
cdr3_nt: TGTGCCAGCACCACACCACAGGGCAGGGGCTACACCTTC

clone_size: .
j_call: TRBJ2-7
d_call: .
v_call: TRBV27
cdr3_aa: CASSFIGTPYEQYF
cdr3_nt: TGTGCCAGCAGTTTCATCGGGACACCCTACGAGCAGTACTTC

clone_size: .
j_call: TRBJ2-2
d_call: TRBD2
v_call: TRBV6-4
cdr3_aa: CASNKLGGIGTGELFF
cdr3_nt: TGTGCCAGCAACAAGTTGGGGGGGATAGGCACCGGGGAGCTGTTTTTT

clone_size: .
j_call: TRBJ2-2
d_call: .
v_call: TRBV4-3
cdr3_aa: CASSQDEGDLAGELFF
cdr3_nt: TGCGCCAGCAGCCAAGATGAGGGGGACCTCGCCGGGGAGCTGTTTTTT

clone_size: few
j_call: TRBJ2-7
d_call: TRBD2
v_call: TRBV7-2
cdr3_aa: CASRPGGVMYEQYF
cdr3_nt: TGTGCCAGCAGGCCCGGGGGGGTAATGTACGAGCAGTACTTC

clone_size: few
j_call: TRBJ2-2
d_call: .
v_call: TRBV10-1
cdr3_aa: CARGGRGRTGELFF
cdr3_nt: TGCGCCAGAGGGGGAAGGGGTCGCACCGGGGAGCTGTTTTTT

clone_size: .
j_call: TRBJ2-5
d_call: .
v_call: TRBV7-9
cdr3_aa: CASSHRTGRGETQYF
cdr3_nt: TGTGCCAGCAGCCACCGGACAGGGCGGGGGGAGACCCAGTACTTC

clone_size: .
j_call: TRBJ2-7
d_call: .
v_call: TRBV30
cdr3_aa: CAWSIPQGPLQYF
cdr3_nt: TGTGCCTGGAGCATCCCACAGGGACCCCTGCAGTACTTC

clone_size: once
j_call: TRBJ2-3
d_call: .
v_call: TRBV27
cdr3_aa: CASSSLSTGPADTQYF
cdr3_nt: TGTGCCAGCAGTTCCCTATCGACAGGTCCGGCAGATACGCAGTATTTT

clone_size: .
j_call: TRBJ2-1
d_call: .
v_call: TRBV6-4
cdr3_aa: CASSETRSSYNEQFF
cdr3_nt: TGTGCCAGCAGTGAAACACGAAGCTCCTACAATGAGCAGTTCTTC

clone_size: .
j_call: TRBJ1-1
d_call: .
v_call: TRBV9
cdr3_aa: CASARAGVGEAFF
cdr3_nt: TGTGCCAGTGCGAGGGCTGGGGTAGGTGAAGCTTTCTTT

clone_size: .
j_call: TRBJ1-5
d_call: TRBD1
v_call: TRBV2
cdr3_aa: CASIRGQDQPQHF
cdr3_nt: TGTGCCAGCATCAGGGGGCAGGATCAGCCCCAGCATTTT

clone_size: .
j_call: TRBJ2-5
d_call: .
v_call: TRBV30
cdr3_aa: CAWIGATPYQETQYF
cdr3_nt: TGTGCCTGGATCGGAGCCACCCCGTACCAAGAGACCCAGTACTTC

clone_size: once
j_call: TRBJ2-7
d_call: TRBD2
v_call: TRBV19
cdr3_aa: CASSPSVSGRAGEQYF
cdr3_nt: TGTGCCAGTAGCCCCTCCGTGAGCGGGAGGGCCGGGGAGCAGTACTTC

clone_size: once
j_call: TRBJ1-1
d_call: .
v_call: TRBV6-5
cdr3_aa: CASSPRVNTEAFF
cdr3_nt: TGTGCCAGCAGCCCCAGGGTGAACACTGAAGCTTTCTTT

clone_size: .
j_call: TRBJ2-5
d_call: TRBD2
v_call: TRBV27
cdr3_aa: CASSFRLAGVETQYF
cdr3_nt: TGTGCCAGCAGTTTTAGACTAGCGGGAGTTGAGACCCAGTACTTC

clone_size: few
j_call: TRBJ2-5
d_call: .
v_call: TRBV4-3
cdr3_aa: CASSQGDRGGETQYF
cdr3_nt: TGCGCCAGCAGCCAAGGTGATAGGGGGGGTGAGACCCAGTACTTC

clone_size: .
j_call: TRBJ2-7
d_call: TRBD2
v_call: TRBV6-6
cdr3_aa: CASSLTSGTYEQYF
cdr3_nt: TGTGCCAGCAGTTTGACTAGCGGAACCTACGAGCAGTACTTC

clone_size: .
j_call: TRBJ1-2
d_call: .
v_call: TRBV6-6
cdr3_aa: CASSPGGVYYGYTF
cdr3_nt: TGTGCCAGCAGTCCGGGGGGGGTGTACTATGGCTACACCTTC

clone_size: .
j_call: TRBJ2-2
d_call: .
v_call: TRBV27
cdr3_aa: CLNGELFF
cdr3_nt: TGTCTAAACGGGGAGCTGTTTTTT

clone_size: .
j_call: TRBJ2-7
d_call: .
v_call: TRBV6-5
cdr3_aa: CASRGGLSRTYEQYF
cdr3_nt: TGTGCCAGCAGGGGCGGGTTGAGCCGTACCTACGAGCAGTACTTC